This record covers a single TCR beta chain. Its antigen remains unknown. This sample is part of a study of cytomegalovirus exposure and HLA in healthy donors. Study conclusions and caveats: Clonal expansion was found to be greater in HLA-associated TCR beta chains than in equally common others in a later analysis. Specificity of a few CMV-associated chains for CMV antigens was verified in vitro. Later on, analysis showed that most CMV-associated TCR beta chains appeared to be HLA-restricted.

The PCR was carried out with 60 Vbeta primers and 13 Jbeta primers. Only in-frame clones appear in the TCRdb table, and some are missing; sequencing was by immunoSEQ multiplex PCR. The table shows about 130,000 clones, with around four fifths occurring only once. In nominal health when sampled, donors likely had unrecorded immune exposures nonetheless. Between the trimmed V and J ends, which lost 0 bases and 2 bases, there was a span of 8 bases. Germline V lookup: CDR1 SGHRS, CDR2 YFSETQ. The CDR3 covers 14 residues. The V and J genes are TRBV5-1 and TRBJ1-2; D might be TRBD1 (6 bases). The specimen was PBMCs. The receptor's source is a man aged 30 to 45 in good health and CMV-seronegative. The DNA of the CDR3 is TGCGCCAGCAGCTTGGTTGGACAGAACTATGGCTACACCTTC. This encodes CASSLVGQNYGYTF.